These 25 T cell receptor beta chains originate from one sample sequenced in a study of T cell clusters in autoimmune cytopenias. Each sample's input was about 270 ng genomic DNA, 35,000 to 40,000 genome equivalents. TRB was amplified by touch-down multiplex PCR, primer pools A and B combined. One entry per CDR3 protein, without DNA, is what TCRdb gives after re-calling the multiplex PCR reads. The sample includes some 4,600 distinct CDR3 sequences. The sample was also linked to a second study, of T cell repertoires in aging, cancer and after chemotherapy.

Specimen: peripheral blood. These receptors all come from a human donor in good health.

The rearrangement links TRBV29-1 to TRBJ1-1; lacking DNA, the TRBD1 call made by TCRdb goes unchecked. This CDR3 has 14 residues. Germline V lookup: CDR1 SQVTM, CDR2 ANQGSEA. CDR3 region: CSAETGGMNTEAFF. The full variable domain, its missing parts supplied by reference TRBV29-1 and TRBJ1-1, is SAVISQKPSRDICQRGTSLTIQCQVDSQVTMMFWYRQQPGQSLTLIATANQGSEATYESGFVIDKFPISRPNLTFSTLTVSNMSPEDSSIYLCSAETGGMNTEAFFGQGTRLTVV.

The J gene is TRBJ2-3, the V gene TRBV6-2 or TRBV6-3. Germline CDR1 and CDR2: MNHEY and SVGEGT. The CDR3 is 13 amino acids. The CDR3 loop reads CASCRRGTDTQYF.

The CDR3 loop is CASTLTSGGAGAKNIQYF. V and J are TRBV12-3 or TRBV12-4 and TRBJ2-4; absent DNA, TCRdb's TRBD2 call cannot be checked. The CDR3 is 18 amino acids.

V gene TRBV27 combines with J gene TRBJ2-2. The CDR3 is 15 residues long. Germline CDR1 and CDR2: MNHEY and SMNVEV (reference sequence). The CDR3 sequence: CASSLGIRQPGELFF.

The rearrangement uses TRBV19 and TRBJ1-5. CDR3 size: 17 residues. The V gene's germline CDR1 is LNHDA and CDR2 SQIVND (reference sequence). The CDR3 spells CASSPRASQYSNQPQHF.

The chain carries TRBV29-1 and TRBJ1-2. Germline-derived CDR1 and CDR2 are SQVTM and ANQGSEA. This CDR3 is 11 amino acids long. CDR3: CSGAFNYGYTF.

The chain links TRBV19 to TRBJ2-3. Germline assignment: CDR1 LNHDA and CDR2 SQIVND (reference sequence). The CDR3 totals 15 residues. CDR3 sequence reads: CASRVMGLNTDTQYF.

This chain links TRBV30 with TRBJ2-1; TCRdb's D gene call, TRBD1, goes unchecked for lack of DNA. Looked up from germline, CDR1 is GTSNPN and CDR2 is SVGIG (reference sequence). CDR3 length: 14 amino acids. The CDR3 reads CAWSVGGYGDEQFF.

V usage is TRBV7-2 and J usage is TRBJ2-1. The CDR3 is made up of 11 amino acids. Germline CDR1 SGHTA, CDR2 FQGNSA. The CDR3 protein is CASSRGLEQFF. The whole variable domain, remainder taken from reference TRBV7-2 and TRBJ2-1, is GAGVSQSPSNKVTEKGKDVELRCDPISGHTALYWYRQSLGQGLEFLIYFQGNSAPDKSGLPSDRFSAERTGGSVSTLTIQRTQQEDSAVYLCASSRGLEQFFGPGTRLTVL.

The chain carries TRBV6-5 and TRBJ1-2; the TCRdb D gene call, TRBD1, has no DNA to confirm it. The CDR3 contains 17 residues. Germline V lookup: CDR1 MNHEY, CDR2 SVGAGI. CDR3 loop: CASSYFSGTGGNYGYTF.

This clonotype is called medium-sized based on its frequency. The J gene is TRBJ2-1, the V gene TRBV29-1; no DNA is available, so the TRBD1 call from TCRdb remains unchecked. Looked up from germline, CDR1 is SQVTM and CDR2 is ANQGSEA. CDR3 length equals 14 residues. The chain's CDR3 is CSVTGTASYNEQFF.

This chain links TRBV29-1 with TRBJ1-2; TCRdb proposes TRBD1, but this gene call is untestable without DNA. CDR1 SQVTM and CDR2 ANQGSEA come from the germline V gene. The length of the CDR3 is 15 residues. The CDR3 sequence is CSVDKNTNRGYGYTF.

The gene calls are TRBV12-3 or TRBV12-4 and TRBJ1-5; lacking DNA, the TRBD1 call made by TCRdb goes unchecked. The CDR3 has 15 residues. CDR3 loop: CASSRGQGSNQPQHF.

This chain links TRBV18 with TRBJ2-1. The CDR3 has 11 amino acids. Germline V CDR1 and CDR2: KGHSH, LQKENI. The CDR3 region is CASSLRDEQFF.

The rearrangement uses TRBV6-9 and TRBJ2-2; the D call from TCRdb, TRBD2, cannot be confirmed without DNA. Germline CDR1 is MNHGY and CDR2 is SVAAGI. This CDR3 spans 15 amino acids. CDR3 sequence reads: CASSPLRVGTGELFF.

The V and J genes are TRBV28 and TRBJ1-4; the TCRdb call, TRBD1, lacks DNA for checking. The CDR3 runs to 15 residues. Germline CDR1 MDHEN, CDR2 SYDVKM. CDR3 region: CASQGTGGLKGKLFF.

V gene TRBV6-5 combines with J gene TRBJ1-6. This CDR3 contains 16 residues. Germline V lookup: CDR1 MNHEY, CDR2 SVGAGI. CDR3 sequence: CASSYTPSSYNSPLHF.

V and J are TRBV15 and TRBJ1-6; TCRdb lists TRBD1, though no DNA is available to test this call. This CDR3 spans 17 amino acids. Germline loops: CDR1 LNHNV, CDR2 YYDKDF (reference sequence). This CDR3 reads CATSRDGAGSGNSPLHF. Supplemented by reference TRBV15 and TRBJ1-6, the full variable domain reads DAMVIQNPRYQVTQFGKPVTLSCSQTLNHNVMYWYQQKSSQAPKLLFHYYDKDFNNEADTPDNFQSRRPNTSFCFLDIRSPGLGDTAMYLCATSRDGAGSGNSPLHFGNGTRLTVT.

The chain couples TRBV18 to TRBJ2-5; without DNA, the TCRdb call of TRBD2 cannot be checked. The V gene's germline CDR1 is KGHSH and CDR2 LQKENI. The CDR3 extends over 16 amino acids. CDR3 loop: CASSPPGFWRGETQYF.

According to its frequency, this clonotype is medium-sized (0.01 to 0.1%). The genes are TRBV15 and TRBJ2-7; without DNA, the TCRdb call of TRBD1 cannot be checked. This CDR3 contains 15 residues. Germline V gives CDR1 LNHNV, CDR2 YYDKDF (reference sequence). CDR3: CATSRDRTGGYEQYF.

This CDR3 is CASSLYRGQGSFTGELFF. This sequence joins TRBV27 and TRBJ2-2; no DNA is available, so the TRBD1 call from TCRdb remains unchecked. The CDR3 has 18 amino acids. Looked up from germline, CDR1 is MNHEY and CDR2 is SMNVEV (reference sequence).

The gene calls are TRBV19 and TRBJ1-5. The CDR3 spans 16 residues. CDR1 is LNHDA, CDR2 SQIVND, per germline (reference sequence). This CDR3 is CASSIPYPYSNQPQHF.

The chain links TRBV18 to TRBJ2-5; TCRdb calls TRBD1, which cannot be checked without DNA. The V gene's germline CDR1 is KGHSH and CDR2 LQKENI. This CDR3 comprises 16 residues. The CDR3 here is CASSPQSSGAGETQYF.

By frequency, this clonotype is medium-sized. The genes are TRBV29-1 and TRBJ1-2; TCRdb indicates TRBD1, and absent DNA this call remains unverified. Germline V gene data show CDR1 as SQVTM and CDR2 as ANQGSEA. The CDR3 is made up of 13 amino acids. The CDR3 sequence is CSATGWRSYGYTF. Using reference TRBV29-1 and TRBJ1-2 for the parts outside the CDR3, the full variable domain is SAVISQKPSRDICQRGTSLTIQCQVDSQVTMMFWYRQQPGQSLTLIATANQGSEATYESGFVIDKFPISRPNLTFSTLTVSNMSPEDSSIYLCSATGWRSYGYTFGSGTRLTVV.

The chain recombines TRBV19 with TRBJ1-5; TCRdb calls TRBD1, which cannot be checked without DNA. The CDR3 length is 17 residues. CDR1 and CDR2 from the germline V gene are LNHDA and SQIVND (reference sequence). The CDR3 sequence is CASSTQNRAASNQPQHF.